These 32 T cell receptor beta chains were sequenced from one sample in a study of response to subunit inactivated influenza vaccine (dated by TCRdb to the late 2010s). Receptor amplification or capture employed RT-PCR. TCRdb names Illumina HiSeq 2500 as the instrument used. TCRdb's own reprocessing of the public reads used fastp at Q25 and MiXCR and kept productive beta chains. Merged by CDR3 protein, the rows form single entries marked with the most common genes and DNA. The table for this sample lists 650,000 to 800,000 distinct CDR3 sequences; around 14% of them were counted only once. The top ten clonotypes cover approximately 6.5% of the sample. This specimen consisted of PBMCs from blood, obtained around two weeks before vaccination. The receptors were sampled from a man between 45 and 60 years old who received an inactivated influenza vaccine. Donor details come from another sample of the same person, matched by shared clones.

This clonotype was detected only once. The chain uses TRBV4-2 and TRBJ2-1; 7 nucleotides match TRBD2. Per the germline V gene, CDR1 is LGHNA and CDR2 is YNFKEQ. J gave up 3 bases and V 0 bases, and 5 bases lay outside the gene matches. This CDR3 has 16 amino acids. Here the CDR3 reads CASSQDPGLLYNEQFF. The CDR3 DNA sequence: TGTGCCAGCAGCCAAGATCCGGGACTACTCTACAATGAGCAGTTCTTC.

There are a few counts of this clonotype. DNA of the CDR3: TGTGCCAGCAGTCTGACTAGCGGGAGGGCCATGACCCAAGAGACCCAGTACTTC. Translating it yields CASSLTSGRAMTQETQYF. The chain employs TRBV28 and TRBJ2-5; 14 bases are shared with TRBD2. Germline V gene lookup returns CDR1 MDHEN and CDR2 SYDVKM. This CDR3 contains 18 residues. V was clipped by 5 bases and J by 1 base; unmatched bases: 9.

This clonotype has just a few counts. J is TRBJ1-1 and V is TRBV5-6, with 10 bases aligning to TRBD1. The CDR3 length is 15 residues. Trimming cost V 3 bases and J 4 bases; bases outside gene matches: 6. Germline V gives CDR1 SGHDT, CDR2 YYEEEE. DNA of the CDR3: TGTGCCAGCAGCTGGGAGGGACAGGGGTTCACTGAAGCTTTCTTT. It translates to CASSWEGQGFTEAFF.

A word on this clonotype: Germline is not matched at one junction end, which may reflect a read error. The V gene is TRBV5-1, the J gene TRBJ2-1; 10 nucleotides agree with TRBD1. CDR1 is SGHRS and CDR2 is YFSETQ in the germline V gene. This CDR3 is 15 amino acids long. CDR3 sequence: CSSSSDRGTYNEQFF. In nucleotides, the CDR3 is TGCTCCAGCAGCTCGGACAGGGGGACCTACAATGAGCAGTTCTTC.

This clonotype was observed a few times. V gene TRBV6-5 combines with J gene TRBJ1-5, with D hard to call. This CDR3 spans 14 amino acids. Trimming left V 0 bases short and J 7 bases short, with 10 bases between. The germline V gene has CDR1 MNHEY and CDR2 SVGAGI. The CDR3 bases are TGTGCCAGCAGTTACTCCTCTACCAAGCAGCCCCAGCATTTT. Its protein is CASSYSSTKQPQHF.

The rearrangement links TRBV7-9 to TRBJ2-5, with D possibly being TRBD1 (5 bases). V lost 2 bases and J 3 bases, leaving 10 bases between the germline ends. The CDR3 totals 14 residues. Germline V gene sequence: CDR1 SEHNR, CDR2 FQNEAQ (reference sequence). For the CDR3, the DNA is TGTGCCAGCAGCTTAAACCAGGGAAAAGAGACCCAGTACTTC. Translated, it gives CASSLNQGKETQYF.

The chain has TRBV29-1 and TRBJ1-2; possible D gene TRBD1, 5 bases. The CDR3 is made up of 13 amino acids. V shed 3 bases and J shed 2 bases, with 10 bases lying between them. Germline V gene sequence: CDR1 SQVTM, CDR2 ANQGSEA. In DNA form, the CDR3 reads TGCAGCGTTGATAACACAGGAAACTATGGCTACACCTTC. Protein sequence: CSVDNTGNYGYTF.

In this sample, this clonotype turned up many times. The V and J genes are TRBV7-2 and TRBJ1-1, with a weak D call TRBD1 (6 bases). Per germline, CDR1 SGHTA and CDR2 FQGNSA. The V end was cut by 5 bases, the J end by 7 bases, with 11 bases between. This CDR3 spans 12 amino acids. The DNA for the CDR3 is TGTGCCAGCAGCCCACAGGGAAATGAAGCTTTCTTT. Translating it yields CASSPQGNEAFF.

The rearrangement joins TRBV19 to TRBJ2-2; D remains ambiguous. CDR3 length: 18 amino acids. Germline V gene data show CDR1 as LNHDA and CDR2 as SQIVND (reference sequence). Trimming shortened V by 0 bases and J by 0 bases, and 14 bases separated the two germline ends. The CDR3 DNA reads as TGTGCCAGTAGTATAGATCTTAGGCAGATAACGAACACCGGGGAGCTGTTTTTT. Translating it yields CASSIDLRQITNTGELFF.

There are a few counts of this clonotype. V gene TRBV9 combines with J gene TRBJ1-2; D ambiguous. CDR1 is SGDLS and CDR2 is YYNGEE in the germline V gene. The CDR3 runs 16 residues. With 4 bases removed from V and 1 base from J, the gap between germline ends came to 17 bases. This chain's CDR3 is CASSPLSGRYNYGYTF. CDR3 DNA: TGTGCCAGCAGCCCCTTGTCGGGCAGGTATAACTATGGCTACACCTTC. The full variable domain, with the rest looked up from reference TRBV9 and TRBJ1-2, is DSGVTQTPKHLITATGQRVTLRCSPRSGDLSVYWYQQSLDQGLQFLIQYYNGEERAKGNILERFSAQQFPDLHSELNLSSLELGDSALYFCASSPLSGRYNYGYTFGSGTRLTVV.

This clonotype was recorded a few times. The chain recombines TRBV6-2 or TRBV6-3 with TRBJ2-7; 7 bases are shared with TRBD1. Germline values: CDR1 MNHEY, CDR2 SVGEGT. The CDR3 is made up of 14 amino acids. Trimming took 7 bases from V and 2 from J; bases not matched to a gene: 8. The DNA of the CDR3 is TGTGCCAGCAACCAGCATGGGACAGCCTACGAGCAGTACTTC. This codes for CASNQHGTAYEQYF.

The CDR3 protein is CATSRDRIEQFF. The CDR3 region has the DNA TGTGCCACCAGCAGAGATCGGATCGAGCAGTTCTTC. This chain joins TRBV15 and TRBJ2-1, with D uncertain. From germline, CDR1 is LNHNV and CDR2 YYDKDF (reference sequence). The CDR3 covers 12 residues. V was pared by 0 bases and J by 10 bases, with 7 bases between.

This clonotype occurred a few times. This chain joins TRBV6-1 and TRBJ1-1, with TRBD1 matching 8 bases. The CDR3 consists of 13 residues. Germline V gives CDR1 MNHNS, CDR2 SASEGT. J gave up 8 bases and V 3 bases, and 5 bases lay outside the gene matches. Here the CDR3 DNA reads TGTGCCAGCAGTGAGTCAGGGGGCGCGGAAGCTTTCTTT. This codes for CASSESGGAEAFF.

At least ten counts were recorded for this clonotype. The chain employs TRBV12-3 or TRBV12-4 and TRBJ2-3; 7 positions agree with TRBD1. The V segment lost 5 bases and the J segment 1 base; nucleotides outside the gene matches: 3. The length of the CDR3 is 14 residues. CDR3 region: CASSADRGTDTQYF. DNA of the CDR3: TGTGCCAGCAGTGCAGACAGGGGCACAGATACGCAGTATTTT.

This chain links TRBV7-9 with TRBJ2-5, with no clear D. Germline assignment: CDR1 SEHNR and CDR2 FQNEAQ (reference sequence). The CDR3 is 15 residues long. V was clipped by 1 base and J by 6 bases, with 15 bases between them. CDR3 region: CASSLGGPSEQTQYF. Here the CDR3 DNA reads TGTGCCAGCAGCTTAGGCGGCCCTAGTGAGCAGACCCAGTACTTC.

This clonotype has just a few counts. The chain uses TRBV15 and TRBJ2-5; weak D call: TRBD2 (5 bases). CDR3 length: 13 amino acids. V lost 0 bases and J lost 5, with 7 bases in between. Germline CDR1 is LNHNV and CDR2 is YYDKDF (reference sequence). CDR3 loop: CATSRDPGETQYF. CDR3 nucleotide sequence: TGTGCCACCAGCAGAGATCCGGGGGAGACCCAGTACTTC.

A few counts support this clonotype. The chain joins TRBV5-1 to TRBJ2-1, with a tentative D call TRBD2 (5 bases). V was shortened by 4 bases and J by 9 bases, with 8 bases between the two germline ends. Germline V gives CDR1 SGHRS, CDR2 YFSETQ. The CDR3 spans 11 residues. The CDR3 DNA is TGCGCCAGCAGCGTAGCGAGTGAGCAGTTCTTC. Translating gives CASSVASEQFF.

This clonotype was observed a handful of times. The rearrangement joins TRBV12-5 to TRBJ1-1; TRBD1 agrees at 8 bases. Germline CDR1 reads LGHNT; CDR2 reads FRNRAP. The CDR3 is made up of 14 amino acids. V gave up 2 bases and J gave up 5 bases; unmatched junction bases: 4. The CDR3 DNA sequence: TGTGCTAGTGGTTTGACCGACAGGGGTACTGAAGCTTTCTTT. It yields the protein CASGLTDRGTEAFF. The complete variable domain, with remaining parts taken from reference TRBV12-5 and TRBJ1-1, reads DARVTQTPRHKVTEMGQEVTMRCQPILGHNTVFWYRQTMMQGLELLAYFRNRAPLDDSGMPKDRFSAEMPDATLATLKIQPSEPRDSAVYFCASGLTDRGTEAFFGQGTRLTVV.

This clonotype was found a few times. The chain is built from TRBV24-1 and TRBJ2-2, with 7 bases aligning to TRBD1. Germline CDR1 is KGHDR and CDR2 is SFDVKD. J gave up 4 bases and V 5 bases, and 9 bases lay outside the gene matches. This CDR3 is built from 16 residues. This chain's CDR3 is CATSVPTGRGTGELFF. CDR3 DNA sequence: TGTGCCACCAGTGTCCCGACAGGGAGAGGCACCGGGGAGCTGTTTTTT.

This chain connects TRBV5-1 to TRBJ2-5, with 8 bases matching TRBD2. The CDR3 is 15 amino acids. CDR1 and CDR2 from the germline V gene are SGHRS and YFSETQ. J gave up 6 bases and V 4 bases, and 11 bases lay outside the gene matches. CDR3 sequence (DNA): TGCGCCAGCAGCGGGACCGGGACTAGACAAAAGACCCAGTACTTC. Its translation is CASSGTGTRQKTQYF.

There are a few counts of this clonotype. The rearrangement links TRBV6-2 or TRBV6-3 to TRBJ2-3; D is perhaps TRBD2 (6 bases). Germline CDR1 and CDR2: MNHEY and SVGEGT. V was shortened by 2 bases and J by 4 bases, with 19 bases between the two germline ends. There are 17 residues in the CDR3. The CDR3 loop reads CASSYRSNVGGADTQYF. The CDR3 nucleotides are TGTGCCAGCAGTTACCGGTCAAATGTGGGCGGGGCAGATACGCAGTATTTT.

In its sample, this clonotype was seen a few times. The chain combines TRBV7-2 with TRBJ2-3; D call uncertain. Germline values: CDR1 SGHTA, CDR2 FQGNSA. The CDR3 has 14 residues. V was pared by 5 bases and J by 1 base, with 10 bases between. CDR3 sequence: CASSRTIRTDTQYF. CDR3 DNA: TGTGCCAGCAGCCGAACTATTCGCACAGATACGCAGTATTTT.

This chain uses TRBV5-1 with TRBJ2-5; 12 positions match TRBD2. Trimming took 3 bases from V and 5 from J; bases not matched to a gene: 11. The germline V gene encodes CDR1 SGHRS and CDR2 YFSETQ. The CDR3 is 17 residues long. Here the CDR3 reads CASSWNSSGGADETQYF. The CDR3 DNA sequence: TGCGCCAGCAGCTGGAATTCTAGCGGGGGGGCCGACGAGACCCAGTACTTC.

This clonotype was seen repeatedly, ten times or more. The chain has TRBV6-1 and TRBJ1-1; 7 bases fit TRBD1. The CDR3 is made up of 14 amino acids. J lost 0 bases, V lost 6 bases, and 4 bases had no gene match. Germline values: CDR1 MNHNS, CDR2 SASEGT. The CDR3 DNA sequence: TGTGCCAGCAGGAACAGGGGCCTGAACACTGAAGCTTTCTTT. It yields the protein CASRNRGLNTEAFF.

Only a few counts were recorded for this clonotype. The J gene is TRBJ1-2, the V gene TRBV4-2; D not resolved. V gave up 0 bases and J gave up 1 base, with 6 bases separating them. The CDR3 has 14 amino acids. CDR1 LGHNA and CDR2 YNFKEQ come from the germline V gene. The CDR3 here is CASSQDGSNYGYTF. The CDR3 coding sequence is TGTGCCAGCAGCCAAGATGGAAGTAACTATGGCTACACCTTC.

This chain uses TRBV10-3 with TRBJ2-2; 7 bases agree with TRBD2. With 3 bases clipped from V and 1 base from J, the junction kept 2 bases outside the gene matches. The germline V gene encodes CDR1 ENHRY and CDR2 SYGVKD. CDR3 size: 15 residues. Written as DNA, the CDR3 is TGTGCCATCAGTGACCCGGGAGGGAACACCGGGGAGCTGTTTTTT. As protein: CAISDPGGNTGELFF.

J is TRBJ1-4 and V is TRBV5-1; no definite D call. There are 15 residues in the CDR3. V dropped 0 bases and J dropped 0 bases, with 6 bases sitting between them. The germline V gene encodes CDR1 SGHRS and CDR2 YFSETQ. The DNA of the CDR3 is TGCGCCAGCAGCTTGGATGCTACAACTAATGAAAAACTGTTTTTT. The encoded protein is CASSLDATTNEKLFF.

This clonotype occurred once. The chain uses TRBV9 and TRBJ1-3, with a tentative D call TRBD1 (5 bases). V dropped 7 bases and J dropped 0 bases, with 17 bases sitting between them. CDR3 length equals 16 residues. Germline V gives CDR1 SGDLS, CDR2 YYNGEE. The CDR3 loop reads CASGVGGRASGNTIYF. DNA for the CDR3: TGTGCCAGCGGAGTGGGGGGAAGAGCCTCTGGAAACACCATATATTTT.

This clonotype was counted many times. The CDR3 coding sequence is TGTGCCAGCTCATCCCGGGACAGAAATTCACCCCTCCACTTT. Translation: CASSSRDRNSPLHF. The rearrangement links TRBV18 to TRBJ1-6; 7 bases are shared with TRBD1. Looked up from germline, CDR1 is KGHSH and CDR2 is LQKENI. CDR3 size: 14 residues. The junction had 5 bases not matched to a gene; V was cut back by 5 bases and J by 7 bases.

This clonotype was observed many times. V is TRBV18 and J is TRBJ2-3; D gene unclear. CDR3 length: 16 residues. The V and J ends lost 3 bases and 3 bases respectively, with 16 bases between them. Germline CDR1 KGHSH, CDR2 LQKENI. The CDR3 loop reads CASSPRETISTDTQYF. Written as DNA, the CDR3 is TGTGCCAGCTCACCCCGAGAGACAATTTCGACAGATACGCAGTATTTT.

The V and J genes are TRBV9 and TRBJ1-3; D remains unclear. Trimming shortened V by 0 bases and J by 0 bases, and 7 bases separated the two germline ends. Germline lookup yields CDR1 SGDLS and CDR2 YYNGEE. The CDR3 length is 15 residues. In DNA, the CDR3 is TGTGCCAGCAGCGTAGCGGGTTCCTCTGGAAACACCATATATTTT. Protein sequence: CASSVAGSSGNTIYF.

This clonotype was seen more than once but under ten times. CDR3 sequence reads: CSAPGSPNTQYF. CDR3 DNA: TGCAGTGCTCCAGGGTCCCCCAATACGCAGTATTTT. The chain employs TRBV20-1 and TRBJ2-3; D is perhaps TRBD1 (5 bases). Per the germline V gene, CDR1 is DFQATT and CDR2 is SNEGSKA (reference sequence). Trimming stripped 5 bases from V and 7 bases from J, with 13 bases between. The CDR3 is 12 amino acids.